This T cell receptor (beta chain) is from a study of blood T cell repertoires in COVID-19. Overall study: The samples span acute and convalescent COVID-19 from the United States, Italy and Spain.

Original handling: Scientists estimated how many nucleated cells there were by amplifying reference gene primers. The repertoire was sequenced with immunoSEQ multiplex PCR; TCRdb's copy has only in-frame clones and lacks some. The DNA was the basis for D and trimming; V, J and clone size are from that table. This sample carries fewer than 350,000 clones, about 91% of them seen once, and the ten largest clones take over 8%. CDR3 length: 11 residues. The germline V and J ends were trimmed by 4 bases and 9 bases, with 7 bases remaining between them. Per the germline V gene, CDR1 is LNHDA and CDR2 is SQIVND (reference sequence). Participant-reported clinical history was the basis for cohort assignment. For recovered donors of Cohort 3, there were two negative PCRs, clearance, or symptom resolution.

The sequenced material came from PBMCs or T cells enriched from blood (not recorded which). This chain connects TRBV19 to TRBJ1-5, with a tentative D call TRBD1 (5 bases). This sequence was found in a woman between 35 and 50 years old who had recovered from COVID-19. CDR3 sequence (DNA): TGTGCCAGTAGTAACGGGGGGCCCCAGCATTTT. Translation: CASSNGGPQHF.